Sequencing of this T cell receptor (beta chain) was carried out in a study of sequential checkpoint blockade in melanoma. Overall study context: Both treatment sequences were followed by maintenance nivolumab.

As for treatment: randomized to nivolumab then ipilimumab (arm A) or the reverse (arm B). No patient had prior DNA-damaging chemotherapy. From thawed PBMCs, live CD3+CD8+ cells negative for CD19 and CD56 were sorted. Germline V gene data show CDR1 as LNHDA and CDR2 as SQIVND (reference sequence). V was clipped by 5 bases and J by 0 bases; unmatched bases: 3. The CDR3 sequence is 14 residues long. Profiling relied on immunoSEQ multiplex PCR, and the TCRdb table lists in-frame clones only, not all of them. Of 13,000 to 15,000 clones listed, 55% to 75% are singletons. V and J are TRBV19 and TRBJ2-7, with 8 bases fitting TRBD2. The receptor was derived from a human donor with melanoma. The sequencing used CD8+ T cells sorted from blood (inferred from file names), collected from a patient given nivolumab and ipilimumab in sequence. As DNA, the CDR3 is TGTGCCAGTAGTCCGGGACTAGTCTCCTACGAGCAGTACTTC. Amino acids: CASSPGLVSYEQYF.